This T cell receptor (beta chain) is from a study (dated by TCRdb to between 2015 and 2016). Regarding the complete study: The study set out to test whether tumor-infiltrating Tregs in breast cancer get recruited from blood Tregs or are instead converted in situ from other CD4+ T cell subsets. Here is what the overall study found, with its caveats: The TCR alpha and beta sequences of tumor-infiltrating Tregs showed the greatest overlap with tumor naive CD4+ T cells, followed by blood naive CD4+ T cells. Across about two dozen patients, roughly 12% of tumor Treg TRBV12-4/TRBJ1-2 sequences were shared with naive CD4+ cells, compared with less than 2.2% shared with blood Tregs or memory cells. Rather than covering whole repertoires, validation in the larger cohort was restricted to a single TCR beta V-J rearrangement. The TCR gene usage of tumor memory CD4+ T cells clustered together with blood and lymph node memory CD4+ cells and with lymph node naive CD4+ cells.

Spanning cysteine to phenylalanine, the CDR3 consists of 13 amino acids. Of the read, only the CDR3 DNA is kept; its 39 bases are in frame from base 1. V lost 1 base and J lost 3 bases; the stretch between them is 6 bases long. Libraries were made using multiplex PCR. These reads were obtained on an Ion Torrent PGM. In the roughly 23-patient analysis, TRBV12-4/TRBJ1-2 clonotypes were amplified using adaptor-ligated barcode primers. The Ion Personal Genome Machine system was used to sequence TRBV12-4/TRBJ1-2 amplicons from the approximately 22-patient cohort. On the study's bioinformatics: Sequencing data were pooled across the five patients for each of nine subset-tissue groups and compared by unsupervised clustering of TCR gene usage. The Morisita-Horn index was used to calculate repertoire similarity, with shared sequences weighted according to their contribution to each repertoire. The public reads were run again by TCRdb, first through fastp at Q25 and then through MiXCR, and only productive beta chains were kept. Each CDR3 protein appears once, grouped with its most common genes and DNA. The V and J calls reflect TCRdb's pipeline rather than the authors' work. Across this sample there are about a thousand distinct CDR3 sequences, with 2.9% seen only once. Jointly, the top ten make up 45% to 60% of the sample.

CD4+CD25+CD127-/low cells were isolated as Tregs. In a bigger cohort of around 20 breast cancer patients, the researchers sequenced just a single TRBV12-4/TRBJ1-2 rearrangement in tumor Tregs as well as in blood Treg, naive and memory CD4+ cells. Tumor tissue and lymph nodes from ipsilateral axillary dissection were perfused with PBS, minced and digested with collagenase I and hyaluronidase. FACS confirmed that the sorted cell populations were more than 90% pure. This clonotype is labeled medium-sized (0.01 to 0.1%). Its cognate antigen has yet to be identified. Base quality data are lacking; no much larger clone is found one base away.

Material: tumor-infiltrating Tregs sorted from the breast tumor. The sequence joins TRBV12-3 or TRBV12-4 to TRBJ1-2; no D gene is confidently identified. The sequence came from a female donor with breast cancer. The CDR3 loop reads CASSLGTDYGYTF. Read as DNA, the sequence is TGTGCCAGCAGTTTAGGGACGGACTATGGCTACACCTTC.